The following is a T cell receptor beta chain sequence with its context. This clonotype occurred many times. Its binding antigen is unknown. One base away there is no much larger clone; base qualities are not given. Trimming takes 4 bases from V and 2 bases from J, and the germline ends sit 18 bases apart. CDR1 and CDR2 (SGHAT, FQNNGV) derive from the germline V gene. The CDR3 spans 16 residues, from the cysteine through the phenylalanine. Only CDR3 DNA remains: 48 bases, in frame from the first base. The time point label here, explained by the study, means: sample taken at primary tumor resection. Samples were obtained from 72 patients with early-stage, untreated non-small cell lung cancer from the lung TRACERx cohort. Without any cell sorting, TCR sequencing was performed on whole RNA extracted either from tumor and nontumor lung tissue or from cryopreserved PBMC samples. Only patients with enough RNA available from two or more tumor regions were chosen for TCR sequencing. Tumor and adjacent nontumor lung specimens were reviewed by a lung pathologist before selection.

The method behind the library was 5' RACE. The listed sequencing device is NextSeq 500. In the TCR library protocol, a unique molecular identifier was attached to each TCR cDNA molecule so that PCR and sequencing errors could be corrected. For the original study's pipeline: TCR identification, UMI-based error correction and CDR3 extraction were performed with Decombinator tools. TCRs above a frequency of 2 per 1,000, corresponding to the top 1% of the tumor frequency distribution, were defined as expanded. Expanded tumor TCRs were classed as regional if statistically deemed absent (corrected P<0.05) from at least one tumor region, otherwise ubiquitous. Renyi diversity was calculated using the R vegan package after each repertoire was subsampled 100 times to 5,000 TCRs. CDR3 similarity networks were constructed using string-kernel similarity of amino acid triplets, with links drawn between CDR3s whose pairwise similarity was above 0.82. Starting from the raw public reads, TCRdb applied fastp trimming at Q25, assembled clones with MiXCR and retained in-frame beta chains. Rows with a matching CDR3 protein are joined into one entry that keeps the most common DNA and genes. What appears here as the V and J calls and clone size reflects TCRdb's work, not the paper's. For this sample the table gives more than 10,000 distinct CDR3 sequences, of which 9.5% to 15% were detected only once. Of the sample, less than 40% falls within the top ten clones.

This sample is drawn from a study of spatial heterogeneity in lung cancer (dated by TCRdb to between 2019 and 2020). Broadly, across the study: Beta-chain transcripts were consistently detected in greater numbers than alpha-chain transcripts, which likely reflected higher beta-chain transcript abundance. The study linked features of the TCR repertoire to counts of nonsynonymous mutations, which were determined by whole-exome sequencing of tumor tissue. TCR alpha and beta repertoires were quantitatively compared across multiple tumor regions, matched nontumor lung and blood in non-small cell lung cancer. In the raw uncorrected reads, each unique combination of TCR and UMI appeared more than ten times on average. Both alpha and beta chains were TCR-sequenced in samples taken at surgery, namely 220 tumor regions, around 64 matched nontumor lung samples and just over 55 PBMC samples. A strong correlation was found between TCR transcript counts in tumor regions and a T cell transcriptional module score from matched bulk RNA-seq.

What the research found in general, with its limitations: Confirming at a functional level the hypothesis that regional TCRs recognize regional mutations was considered to require additional single-cell paired TCR alpha and beta sequencing. TCR-seq coverage of tumor T cells was estimated at only roughly 7.7% for alpha chains and 13% for beta chains. The tumor nonsynonymous mutation count correlated with the number of expanded intratumoral alpha and beta TCRs. The count of ubiquitous expanded TCRs correlated with the count of ubiquitous nonsynonymous mutations, and the count of regional expanded TCRs correlated with the count of regional nonsynonymous mutations.

The starting material was lung tumor tissue, obtained at surgery. This receptor was identified in a male donor with early-stage non-small cell lung cancer. Rearrangement joined TRBV11-2 to TRBJ2-7, with the D gene call left open. The DNA is as follows: TGTGCCAGCAGCTCCAAGATGACGACCTCCCCCTACGAGCAGTACTTC. Its protein reads: CASSSKMTTSPYEQYF.